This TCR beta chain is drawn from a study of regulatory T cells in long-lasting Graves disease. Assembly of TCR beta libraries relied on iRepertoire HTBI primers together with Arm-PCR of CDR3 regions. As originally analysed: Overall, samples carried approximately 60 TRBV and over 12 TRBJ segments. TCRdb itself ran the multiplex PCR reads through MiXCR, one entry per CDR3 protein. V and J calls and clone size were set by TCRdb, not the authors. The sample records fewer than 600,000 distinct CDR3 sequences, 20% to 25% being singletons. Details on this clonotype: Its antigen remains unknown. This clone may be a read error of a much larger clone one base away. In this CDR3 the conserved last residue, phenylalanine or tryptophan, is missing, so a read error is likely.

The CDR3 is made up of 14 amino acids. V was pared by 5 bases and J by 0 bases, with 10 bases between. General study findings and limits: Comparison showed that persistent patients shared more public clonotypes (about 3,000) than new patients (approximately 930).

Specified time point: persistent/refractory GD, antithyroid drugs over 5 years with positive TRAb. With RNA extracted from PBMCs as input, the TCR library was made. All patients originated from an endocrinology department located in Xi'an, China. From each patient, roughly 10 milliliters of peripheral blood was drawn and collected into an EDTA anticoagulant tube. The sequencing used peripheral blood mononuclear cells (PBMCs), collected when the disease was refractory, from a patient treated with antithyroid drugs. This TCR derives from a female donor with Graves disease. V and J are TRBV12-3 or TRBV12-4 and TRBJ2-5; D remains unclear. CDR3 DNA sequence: TGTGCCAGCAGTCAGAGACATAACCAAGAGACCCAGTACCTC. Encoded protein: CASSQRHNQETQYL.